This paragraph reports one TCR beta chain. V was clipped by 7 bases and J by 5 bases, with 17 bases between them. Germline loops: CDR1 SGHAT, CDR2 FQNNGV. CDR3 length: 14 residues. These data are taken from a study of memory CD4+ T cells and cytomegalovirus serostatus. Data came from immunoSEQ multiplex PCR; TCRdb stores just in-frame clones and leaves some out. The sample lists approximately 70,000 clones, roughly three quarters occurring once. Single viable CD3+CD4+CD8-CD45RO+ cells were sorted as the memory CD4+ T cells. Sequences were obtained from memory CD4+ T cells from blood. V and J are TRBV11-2 and TRBJ1-2; TRBD1 might be the D (6 bases). The TCR comes from an adult in good health and CMV-seropositive. Here the CDR3 DNA reads TGTGCCAGCACCCCGGGAGGGGGAAAGTATGGCTACACCTTC. It yields the protein CASTPGGGKYGYTF.